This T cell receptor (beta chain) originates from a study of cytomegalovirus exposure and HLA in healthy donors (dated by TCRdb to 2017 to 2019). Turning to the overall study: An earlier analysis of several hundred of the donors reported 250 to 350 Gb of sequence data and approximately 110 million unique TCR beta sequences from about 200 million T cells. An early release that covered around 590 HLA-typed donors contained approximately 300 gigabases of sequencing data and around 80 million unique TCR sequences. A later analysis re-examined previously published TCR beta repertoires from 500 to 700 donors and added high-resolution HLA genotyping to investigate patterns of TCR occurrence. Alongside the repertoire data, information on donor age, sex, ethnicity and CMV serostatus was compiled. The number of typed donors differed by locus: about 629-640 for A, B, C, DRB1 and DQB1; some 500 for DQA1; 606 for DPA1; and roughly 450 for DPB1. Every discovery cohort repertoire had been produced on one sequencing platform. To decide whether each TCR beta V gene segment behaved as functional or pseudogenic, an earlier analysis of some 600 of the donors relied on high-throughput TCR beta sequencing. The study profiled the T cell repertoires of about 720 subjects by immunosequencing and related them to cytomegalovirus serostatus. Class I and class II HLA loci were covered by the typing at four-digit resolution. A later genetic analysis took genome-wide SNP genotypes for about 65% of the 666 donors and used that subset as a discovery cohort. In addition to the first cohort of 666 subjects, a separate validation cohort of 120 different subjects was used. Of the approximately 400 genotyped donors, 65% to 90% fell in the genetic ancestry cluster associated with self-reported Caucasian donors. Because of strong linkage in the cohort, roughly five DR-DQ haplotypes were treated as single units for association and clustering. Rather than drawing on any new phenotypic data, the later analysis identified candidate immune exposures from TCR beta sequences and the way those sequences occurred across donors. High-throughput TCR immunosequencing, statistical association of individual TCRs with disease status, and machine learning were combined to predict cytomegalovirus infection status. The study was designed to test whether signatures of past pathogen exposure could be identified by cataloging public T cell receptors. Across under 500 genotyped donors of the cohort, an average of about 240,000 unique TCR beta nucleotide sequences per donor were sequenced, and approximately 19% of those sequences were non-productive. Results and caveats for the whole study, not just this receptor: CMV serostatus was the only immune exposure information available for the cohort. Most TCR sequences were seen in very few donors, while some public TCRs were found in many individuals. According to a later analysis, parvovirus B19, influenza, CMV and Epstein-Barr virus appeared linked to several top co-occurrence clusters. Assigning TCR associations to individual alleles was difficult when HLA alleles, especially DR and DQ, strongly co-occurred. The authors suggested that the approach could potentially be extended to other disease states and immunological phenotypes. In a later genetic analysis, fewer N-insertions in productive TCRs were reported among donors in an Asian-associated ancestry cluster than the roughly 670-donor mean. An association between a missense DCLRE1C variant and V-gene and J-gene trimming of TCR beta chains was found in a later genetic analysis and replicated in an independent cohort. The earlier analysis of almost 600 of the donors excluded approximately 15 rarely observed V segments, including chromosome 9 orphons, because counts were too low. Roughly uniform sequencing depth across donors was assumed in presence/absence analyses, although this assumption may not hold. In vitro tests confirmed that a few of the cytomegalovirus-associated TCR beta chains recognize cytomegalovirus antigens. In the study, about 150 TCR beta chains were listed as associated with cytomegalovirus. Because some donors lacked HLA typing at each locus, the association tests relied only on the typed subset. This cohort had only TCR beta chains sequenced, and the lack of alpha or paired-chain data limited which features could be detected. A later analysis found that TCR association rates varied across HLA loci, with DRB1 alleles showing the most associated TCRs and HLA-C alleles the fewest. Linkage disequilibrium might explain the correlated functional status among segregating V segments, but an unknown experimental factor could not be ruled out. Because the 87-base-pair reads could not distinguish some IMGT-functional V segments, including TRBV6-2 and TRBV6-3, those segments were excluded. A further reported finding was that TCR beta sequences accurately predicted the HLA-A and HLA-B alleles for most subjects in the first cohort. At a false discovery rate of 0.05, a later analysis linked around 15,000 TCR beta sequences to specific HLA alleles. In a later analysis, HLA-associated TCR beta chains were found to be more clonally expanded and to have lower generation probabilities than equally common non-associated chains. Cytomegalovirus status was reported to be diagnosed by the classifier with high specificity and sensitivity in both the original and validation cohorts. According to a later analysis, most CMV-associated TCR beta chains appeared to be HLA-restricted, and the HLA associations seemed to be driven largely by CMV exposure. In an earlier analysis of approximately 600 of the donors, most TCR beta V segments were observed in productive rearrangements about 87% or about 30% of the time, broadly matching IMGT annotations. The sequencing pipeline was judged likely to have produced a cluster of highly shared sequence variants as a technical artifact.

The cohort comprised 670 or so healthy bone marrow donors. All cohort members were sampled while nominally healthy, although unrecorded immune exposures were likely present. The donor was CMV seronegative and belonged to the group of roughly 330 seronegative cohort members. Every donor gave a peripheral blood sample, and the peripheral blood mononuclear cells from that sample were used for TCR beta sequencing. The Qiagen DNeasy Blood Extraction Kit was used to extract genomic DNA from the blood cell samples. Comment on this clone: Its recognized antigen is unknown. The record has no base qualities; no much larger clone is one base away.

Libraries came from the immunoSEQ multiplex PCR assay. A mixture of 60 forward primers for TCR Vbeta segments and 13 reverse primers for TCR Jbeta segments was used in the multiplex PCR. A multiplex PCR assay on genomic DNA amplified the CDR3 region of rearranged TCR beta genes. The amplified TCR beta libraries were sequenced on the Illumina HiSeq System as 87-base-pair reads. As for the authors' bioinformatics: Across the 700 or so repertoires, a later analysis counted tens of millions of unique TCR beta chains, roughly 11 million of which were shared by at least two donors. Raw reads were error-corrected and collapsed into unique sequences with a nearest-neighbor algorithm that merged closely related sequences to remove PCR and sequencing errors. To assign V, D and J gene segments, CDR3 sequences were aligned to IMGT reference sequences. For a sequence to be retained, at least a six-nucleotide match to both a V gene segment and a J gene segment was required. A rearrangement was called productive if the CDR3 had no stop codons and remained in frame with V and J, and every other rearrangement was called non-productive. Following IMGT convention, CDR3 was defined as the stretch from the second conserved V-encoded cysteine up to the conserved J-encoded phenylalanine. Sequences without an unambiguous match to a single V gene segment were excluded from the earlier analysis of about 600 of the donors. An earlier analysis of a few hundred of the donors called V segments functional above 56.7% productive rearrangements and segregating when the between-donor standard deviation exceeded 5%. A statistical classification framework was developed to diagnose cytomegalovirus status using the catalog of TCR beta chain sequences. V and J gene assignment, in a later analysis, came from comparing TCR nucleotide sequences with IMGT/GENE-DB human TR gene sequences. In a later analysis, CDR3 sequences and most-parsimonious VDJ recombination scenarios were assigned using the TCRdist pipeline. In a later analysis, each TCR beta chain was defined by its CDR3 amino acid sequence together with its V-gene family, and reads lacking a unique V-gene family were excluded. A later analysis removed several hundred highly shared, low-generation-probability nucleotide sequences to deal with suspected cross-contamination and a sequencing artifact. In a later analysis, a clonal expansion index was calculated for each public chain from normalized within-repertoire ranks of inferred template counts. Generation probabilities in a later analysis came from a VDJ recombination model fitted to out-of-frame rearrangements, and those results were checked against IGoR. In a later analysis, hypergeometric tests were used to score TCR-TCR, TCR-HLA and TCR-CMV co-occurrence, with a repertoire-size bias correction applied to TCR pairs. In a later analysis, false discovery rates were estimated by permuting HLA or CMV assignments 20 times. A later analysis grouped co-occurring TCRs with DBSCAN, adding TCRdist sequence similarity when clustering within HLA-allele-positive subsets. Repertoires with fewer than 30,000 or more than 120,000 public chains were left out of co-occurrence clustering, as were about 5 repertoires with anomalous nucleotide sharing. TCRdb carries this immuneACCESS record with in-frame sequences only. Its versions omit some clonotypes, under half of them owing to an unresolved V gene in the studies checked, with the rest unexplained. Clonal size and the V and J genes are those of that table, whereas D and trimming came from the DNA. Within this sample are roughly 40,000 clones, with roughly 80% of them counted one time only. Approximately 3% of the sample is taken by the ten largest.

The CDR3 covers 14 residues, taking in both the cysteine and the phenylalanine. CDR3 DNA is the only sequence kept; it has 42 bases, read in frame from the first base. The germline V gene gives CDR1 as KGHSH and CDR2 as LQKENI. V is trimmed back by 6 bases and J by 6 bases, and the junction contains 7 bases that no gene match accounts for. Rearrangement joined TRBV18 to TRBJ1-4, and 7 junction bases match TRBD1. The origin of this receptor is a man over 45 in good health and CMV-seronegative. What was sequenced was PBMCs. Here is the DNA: TGTGCCAGCTCGGAAGGGACAGCCGATGAAAAACTGTTTTTT. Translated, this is CASSEGTADEKLFF.